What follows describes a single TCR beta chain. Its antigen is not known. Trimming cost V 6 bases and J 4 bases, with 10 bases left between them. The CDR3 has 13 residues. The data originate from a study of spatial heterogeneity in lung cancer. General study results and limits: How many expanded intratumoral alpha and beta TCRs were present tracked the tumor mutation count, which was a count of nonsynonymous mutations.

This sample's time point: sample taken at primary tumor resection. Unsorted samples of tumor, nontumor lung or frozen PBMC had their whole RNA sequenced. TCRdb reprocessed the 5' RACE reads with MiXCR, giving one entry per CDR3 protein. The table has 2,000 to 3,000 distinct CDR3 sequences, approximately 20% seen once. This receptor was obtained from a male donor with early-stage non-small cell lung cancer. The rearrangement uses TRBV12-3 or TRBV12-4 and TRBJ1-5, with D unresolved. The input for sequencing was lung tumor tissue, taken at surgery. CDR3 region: CASRLTANQPQHF. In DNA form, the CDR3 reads TGTGCCAGCAGACTGACGGCGAATCAGCCCCAGCATTTT.